The 22 T cell receptor beta chains given below trace back to one sample, sequenced in a study of CD8+CD57+ T cells in acquired aplastic anemia. Genomic DNA acted as the template from which TCR beta VDJ combination and CDR3 sequence profiling were carried out. One entry per CDR3 protein, called by TCRdb with MiXCR from the reads. Here the sample spans 300,000 or so distinct CDR3 sequences, approximately 57% being singletons. Material: sorted CD4+, CD8+, or CD8+CD57+ T cells (not recorded which) from PBMCs. Receptors were obtained from a human donor with severe aplastic anemia or a healthy control (not recorded which).

This clonotype came up many times. The V call is TRBV7-9, the J call TRBJ2-2; 14 bases fit TRBD2. Germline loops: CDR1 SEHNR, CDR2 FQNEAQ (reference sequence). The V segment lost 5 bases and the J segment 5 bases; nucleotides outside the gene matches: 13. CDR3 length: 19 amino acids. The CDR3 loop is CASSTNPGLAGAGTGELFF. As DNA, the CDR3 is TGTGCCAGCAGCACAAATCCGGGACTAGCGGGGGCAGGAACCGGGGAGCTGTTTTTT.

This clonotype was recorded many times. The chain recombines TRBV7-9 with TRBJ1-6; D unresolved. V was cut by 1 base and J by 6 bases, with 10 bases left in between. The CDR3 spans 15 residues. Germline V lookup: CDR1 SEHNR, CDR2 FQNEAQ (reference sequence). The CDR3 is CASSLVNTPNSPLHF. The CDR3 DNA sequence: TGTGCCAGCAGCTTAGTGAACACCCCTAATTCACCCCTCCACTTT.

There are many counts of this clonotype. This rearrangement joins TRBV7-2 to TRBJ1-3; the D is unclear. CDR1 is SGHTA and CDR2 is FQGNSA in the germline V gene. There are 13 residues in the CDR3. The V and J ends lost 11 bases and 1 base respectively, with 12 bases between them. CDR3 in DNA: TGTGCCTCAGAAAGCGGTTCTGGAAACACCATATATTTT. Translated: CASESGSGNTIYF. The whole variable domain, remainder taken from reference TRBV7-2 and TRBJ1-3, is GAGVSQSPSNKVTEKGKDVELRCDPISGHTALYWYRQSLGQGLEFLIYFQGNSAPDKSGLPSDRFSAERTGGSVSTLTIQRTQQEDSAVYLCASESGSGNTIYFGEGSWLTVV.

This clonotype was seen ten or more times. V and J are TRBV12-5 and TRBJ2-3, with TRBD1 as a possible D gene (5 bases). Trimming removed 0 bases from V and 0 bases from J, with 19 bases in between. The CDR3 covers 19 residues. From germline, CDR1 is LGHNT and CDR2 FRNRAP. CDR3 sequence reads: CASGLVGVGRPTSTDTQYF. The CDR3 bases are TGTGCTAGTGGTTTGGTAGGGGTCGGACGTCCGACTAGCACAGATACGCAGTATTTT.

V gene TRBV5-1 combines with J gene TRBJ2-7; D remains ambiguous. The V and J ends lost 0 bases and 3 bases respectively, with 7 bases between them. Germline V gene sequence: CDR1 SGHRS, CDR2 YFSETQ. The CDR3 runs to 13 residues. This CDR3 is CASSLDVDYEQYF. The CDR3 DNA reads TGCGCCAGCAGCTTGGACGTAGACTACGAGCAGTACTTC.

This rearrangement joins TRBV24-1 to TRBJ2-7; D perhaps matches TRBD2 (6 bases). Germline assignment: CDR1 KGHDR and CDR2 SFDVKD. This CDR3 region has 11 residues. The V end lost 3 bases, the J end lost 12 bases, and 11 bases lay between the germline ends. The CDR3 loop reads CATSDGGSRYF. In nucleotides, the CDR3 is TGTGCCACCAGTGATGGGGGGTCTCGGTACTTC.

V and J are TRBV19 and TRBJ2-7, with D possibly matching TRBD2 (5 bases). The CDR3 totals 14 residues. Germline assignment: CDR1 LNHDA and CDR2 SQIVND (reference sequence). Deletions cut 6 bases from V and 4 bases from J, with 16 bases between. The chain's CDR3 is CASSSRLYLYEQYF. The CDR3 DNA reads TGTGCCAGTAGCAGCCGACTATACCTTTACGAGCAGTACTTC.

The chain joins TRBV7-2 to TRBJ1-5; D is possibly TRBD1 (6 bases). CDR3 length: 13 residues. Germline V gene lookup returns CDR1 SGHTA and CDR2 FQGNSA. Trimming shortened V by 5 bases and J by 9 bases, and 14 bases separated the two germline ends. CDR3 amino acids: CASSEIQGGPQHF. DNA of the CDR3: TGTGCCAGCAGCGAAATACAGGGAGGGCCCCAGCATTTT.

The J gene is TRBJ1-4, the V gene TRBV15; D is unclear. The ends were cut back, 5 bases at V and 6 bases at J, with 16 bases in the middle. This CDR3 spans 15 amino acids. Germline loops: CDR1 LNHNV, CDR2 YYDKDF (reference sequence). The DNA of the CDR3 is TGTGCCACCAGCGGACCGAGGACCGAGGATGAAAAACTGTTTTTT. This gives the protein CATSGPRTEDEKLFF.

This sequence joins TRBV19 and TRBJ1-2; 7 positions agree with TRBD1. Germline V gene sequence: CDR1 LNHDA, CDR2 SQIVND (reference sequence). This CDR3 is 18 amino acids long. J was trimmed by 2 bases and V by 3 bases; bases with no gene match: 15. The CDR3 reads CASSMVGTASRRNYGYTF. The DNA for the CDR3 is TGTGCCAGTAGTATGGTCGGGACAGCAAGTCGAAGAAACTATGGCTACACCTTC.

This clonotype was seen a handful of times. V is TRBV7-9 and J is TRBJ2-7; no clear D. This CDR3 spans 11 amino acids. The V end was cut by 5 bases, the J end by 6 bases, with 8 bases between. Germline V gene data show CDR1 as SEHNR and CDR2 as FQNEAQ (reference sequence). The CDR3 sequence is CASSVVSEQYF. The CDR3 bases are TGTGCCAGCAGCGTCGTCTCCGAGCAGTACTTC.

This clonotype was observed a single time. V usage is TRBV7-2 and J usage is TRBJ2-5, with 10 bases matching TRBD2. The ends lost 1 base at V and 4 bases at J; junction bases unmatched: 12. The germline V gene encodes CDR1 SGHTA and CDR2 FQGNSA. There are 18 residues in the CDR3. Here the CDR3 DNA reads TGTGCCAGCAGCTTAGGTCGTCGACTAGCGGGCGCCGGAGAGACCCAGTACTTC. Its protein is CASSLGRRLAGAGETQYF.

This clonotype appeared many times. The chain couples TRBV5-8 to TRBJ1-3, with TRBD1 matching over 10 bases. Germline loops: CDR1 SGHTS, CDR2 YDEGEE. The CDR3 loop spans 16 amino acids. V shed 0 bases and J 2 bases; nucleotides not matched to a gene: 2. The CDR3 DNA follows: TGTGCCAGCAGCTTGGGGGACAGGGGAACTGGAAACACCATATATTTT. Its protein product is CASSLGDRGTGNTIYF.

A remark on this clonotype: An end of the junction differs from the germline gene, which may be a read error. J is TRBJ2-7 and V is TRBV5-1; D assignment may be TRBD1 or TRBD2 (5 bases each). This CDR3 has 14 residues. The V gene's germline CDR1 is SGHRS and CDR2 YFSETQ. CDR3 loop: CASSPGTGPYEQYF. CDR3 nucleotide sequence: TGTGCCAGCAGCCCCGGGACGGGACCCTACGAGCAGTACTTC. The whole variable domain, filled in from reference TRBV5-1 and TRBJ2-7, reads KAGVTQTPRYLIKTRGQQVTLSCSPISGHRSVSWYQQTPGQGLQFLFEYFSETQRNKGNFPGRFSGRQFSNSRSEMNVSTLELGDSALYLCASSPGTGPYEQYFGPGTRLTVT.

The rearrangement links TRBV5-4 to TRBJ2-7; 10 nucleotides line up with TRBD2. Germline CDR1 SGHNT, CDR2 YYREEE (reference sequence). V shed 0 bases, J shed 6 bases, and the junction held 6 bases outside the gene matches. The CDR3 loop spans 15 amino acids. CDR3 region: CASSLVKREGREQYF. The CDR3 DNA reads as TGTGCCAGCAGCTTGGTCAAGCGGGAGGGCCGCGAGCAGTACTTC.

The rearrangement joins TRBV19 to TRBJ2-7; TRBD1 aligns across 7 bases. Germline V CDR1 and CDR2: LNHDA, SQIVND (reference sequence). V trimming: 7 bases; J trimming: 5 bases; junction bases outside the gene matches: 5. The CDR3 totals 12 residues. CDR3 nucleotides: TGTGCCAGTAAGACAGGGCGCGACGAGCAGTACTTC. This translates into CASKTGRDEQYF.

As for this clonotype: One junction end does not reproduce the germline sequence, and a read error may be involved. The chain recombines TRBV10-1 with TRBJ2-1; 12 bases are a match to TRBD2. The length of the CDR3 is 19 residues. In germline, CDR1 is WNHNN, CDR2 SYGVQD (reference sequence). CDR3 protein: CASSPRGPALAGGPNEQFF. CDR3 DNA sequence: TGTGCCAGCTCACCCAGGGGGCCGGCACTAGCGGGGGGTCCAAATGAGCAGTTCTTC.

The table lists this clonotype with a few counts. The chain couples TRBV6-4 to TRBJ2-3; D call uncertain. Germline values: CDR1 MRHNA, CDR2 SNTAGT. Trimming shortened V by 0 bases and J by 10 bases, and 17 bases separated the two germline ends. CDR3 length: 15 amino acids. CDR3 coding DNA: TGTGCCAGCAGTGACTCAGAGGACGCTGGGGATTCGCAGTATTTT. It yields the protein CASSDSEDAGDSQYF.

V usage is TRBV7-2 and J usage is TRBJ2-1; tentatively, D is TRBD2 (5 bases). The CDR3 has 15 amino acids. V lost 1 base, J lost 3 bases, and 10 bases lay in between. The germline V gene has CDR1 SGHTA and CDR2 FQGNSA. Written as DNA, the CDR3 is TGTGCCAGCAGCTTAGACGGGATCGGCTACAATGAGCAGTTCTTC. This codes for CASSLDGIGYNEQFF. Full variable domain (outside the CDR3, taken from reference TRBV7-2 and TRBJ2-1): GAGVSQSPSNKVTEKGKDVELRCDPISGHTALYWYRQSLGQGLEFLIYFQGNSAPDKSGLPSDRFSAERTGGSVSTLTIQRTQQEDSAVYLCASSLDGIGYNEQFFGPGTRLTVL.

About this clonotype itself: It may be a read error: a sequence one base away is much more abundant. The gene calls are TRBV29-1 and TRBJ2-2, with D perhaps being TRBD1 or TRBD2 (5 bases each). Germline CDR1 SQVTM, CDR2 ANQGSEA. The CDR3 covers 15 residues. CDR3 loop: CASSLRGVSTGELLF. As DNA, the CDR3 is TGTGCCAGCAGCTTACGGGGCGTGTCCACCGGGGAGCTGCTTTTT.

The rearrangement uses TRBV27 and TRBJ1-5; a possible D gene is TRBD1 (6 bases). The germline CDR1 and CDR2 sequences are MNHEY and SMNVEV (reference sequence). The CDR3 is 14 amino acids. Trimming pared 5 bases from V and 5 bases from J, leaving 13 bases between. CDR3 protein: CASSKVQGYQPQHF. The CDR3 nucleotides are TGTGCCAGCAGTAAAGTACAGGGATATCAGCCCCAGCATTTT.

This clonotype was counted once. The chain carries TRBV7-8 and TRBJ2-7; D is ambiguous. V dropped 5 bases and J dropped 2 bases, with 7 bases sitting between them. The CDR3 covers 12 residues. Germline V CDR1 and CDR2: SGHVS, FQNEAQ. CDR3 protein: CASSIQTYEQYF. The CDR3 coding sequence is TGTGCCAGCAGCATACAAACCTACGAGCAGTACTTC.